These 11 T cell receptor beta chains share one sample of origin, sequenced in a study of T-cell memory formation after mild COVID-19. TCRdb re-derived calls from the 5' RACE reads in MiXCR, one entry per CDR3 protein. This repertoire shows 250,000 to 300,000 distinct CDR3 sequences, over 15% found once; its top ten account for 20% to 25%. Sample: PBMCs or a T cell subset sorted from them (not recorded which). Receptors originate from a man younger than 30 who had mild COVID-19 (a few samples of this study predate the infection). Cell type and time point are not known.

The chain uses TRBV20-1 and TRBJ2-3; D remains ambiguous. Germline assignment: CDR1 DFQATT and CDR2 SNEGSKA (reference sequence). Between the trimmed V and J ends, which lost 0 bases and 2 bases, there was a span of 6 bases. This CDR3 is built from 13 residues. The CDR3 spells CSAREVYTDTQYF. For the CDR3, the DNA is TGCAGTGCTAGAGAGGTGTACACAGATACGCAGTATTTT.

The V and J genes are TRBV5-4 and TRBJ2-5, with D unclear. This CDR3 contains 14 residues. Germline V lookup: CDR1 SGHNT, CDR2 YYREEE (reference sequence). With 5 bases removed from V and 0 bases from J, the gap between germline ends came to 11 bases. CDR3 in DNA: TGTGCCAGCAGTCCGGACGTGTACCAAGAGACCCAGTACTTC. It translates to CASSPDVYQETQYF.

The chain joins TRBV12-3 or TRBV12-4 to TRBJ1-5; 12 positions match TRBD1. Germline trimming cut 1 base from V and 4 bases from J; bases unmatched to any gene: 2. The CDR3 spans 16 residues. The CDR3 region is CASSLVGQGANQPQHF. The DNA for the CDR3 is TGTGCCAGCAGTTTAGTGGGACAGGGGGCGAATCAGCCCCAGCATTTT.

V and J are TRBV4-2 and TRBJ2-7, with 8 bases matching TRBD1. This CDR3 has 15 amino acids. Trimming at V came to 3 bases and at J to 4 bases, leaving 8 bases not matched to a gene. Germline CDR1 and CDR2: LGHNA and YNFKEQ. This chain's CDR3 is CASSQADRASYEQYF. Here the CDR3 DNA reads TGTGCCAGCAGCCAGGCGGACAGGGCGTCATACGAGCAGTACTTC.

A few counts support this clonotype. CDR3 residues: CASSLAGRSGYTF. Written as DNA, the CDR3 is TGCGCCAGCAGCTTGGCAGGTCGATCTGGCTACACCTTC. The V gene is TRBV5-1, the J gene TRBJ1-2; D not certain. V was shortened by 0 bases and J by 7 bases, with 10 bases between the two germline ends. The CDR3 is 13 amino acids. The germline V gene encodes CDR1 SGHRS and CDR2 YFSETQ.

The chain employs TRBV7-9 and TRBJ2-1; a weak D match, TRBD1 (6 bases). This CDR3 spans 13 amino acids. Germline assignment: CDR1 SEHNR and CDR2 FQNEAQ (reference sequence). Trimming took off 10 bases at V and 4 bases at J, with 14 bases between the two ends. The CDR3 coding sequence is TGTGCCACAGAACGGACAGATTACAATGAGCAGTTCTTC. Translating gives CATERTDYNEQFF.

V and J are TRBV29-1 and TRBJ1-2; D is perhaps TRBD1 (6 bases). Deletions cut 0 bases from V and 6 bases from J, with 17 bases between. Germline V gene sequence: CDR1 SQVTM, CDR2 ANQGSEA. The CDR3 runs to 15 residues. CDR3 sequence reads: CSVEDGGRERNGYTF. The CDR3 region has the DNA TGCAGCGTTGAAGACGGGGGCAGGGAAAGGAATGGCTACACCTTC. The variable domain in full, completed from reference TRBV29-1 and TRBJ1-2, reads SAVISQKPSRDICQRGTSLTIQCQVDSQVTMMFWYRQQPGQSLTLIATANQGSEATYESGFVIDKFPISRPNLTFSTLTVSNMSPEDSSIYLCSVEDGGRERNGYTFGSGTRLTVV.

The CDR3 region is CASSPGDRGADTQYF. The CDR3 region has the DNA TGTGCCAGCAGTCCGGGGGACAGGGGAGCCGATACGCAGTATTTT. The rearrangement links TRBV12-3 or TRBV12-4 to TRBJ2-3; 10 bases align to TRBD1. The CDR3 totals 15 residues. J lost 6 bases, V lost 5 bases, and 8 bases had no gene match.

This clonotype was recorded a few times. The CDR3 sequence is CASSVDAGTGYTF. CDR3 sequence (DNA): TGTGCCAGCTCCGTAGACGCAGGGACTGGCTACACCTTC. The V call is TRBV7-6, the J call TRBJ1-2, with D perhaps matching TRBD1 (5 bases). The CDR3 has 13 residues. The V gene's germline CDR1 is SGHVS and CDR2 FNYEAQ. The V end was cut by 8 bases, the J end by 7 bases, with 17 bases between.

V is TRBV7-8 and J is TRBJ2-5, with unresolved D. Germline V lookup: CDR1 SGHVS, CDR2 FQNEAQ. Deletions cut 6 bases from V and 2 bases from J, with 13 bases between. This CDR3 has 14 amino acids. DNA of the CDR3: TGTGCCAGCAGTGACCTAGAGTGGCAAGAGACCCAGTACTTC. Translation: CASSDLEWQETQYF. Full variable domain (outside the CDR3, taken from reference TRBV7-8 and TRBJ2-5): GAGVSQSPRYKVAKRGQDVALRCDPISGHVSLFWYQQALGQGPEFLTYFQNEAQLDKSGLPSDRFFAERPEGSVSTLKIQRTQQEDSAVYLCASSDLEWQETQYFGPGTRLLVL.

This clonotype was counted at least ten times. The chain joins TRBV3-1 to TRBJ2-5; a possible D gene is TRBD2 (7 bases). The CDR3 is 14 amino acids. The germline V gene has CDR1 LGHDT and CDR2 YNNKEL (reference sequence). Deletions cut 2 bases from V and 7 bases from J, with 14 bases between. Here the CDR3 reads CASSQPGLGGTQYF. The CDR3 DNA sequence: TGTGCCAGCAGCCAACCTGGACTAGGGGGGACCCAGTACTTC.